This entry lists 8 T cell receptor beta chains sequenced from one sample in a study of shared T cell receptors in the human thymus (dated by TCRdb to about 2021). Libraries were built with the immunoSEQ multiplex PCR assay. The immuneACCESS repertoire file appears here via TCRdb, limited to in-frame rearrangements. These files lack a portion of the clones; in checked studies, under half of the deficit traces to unresolved V genes, and the cause of the others is not known. The table for this sample lists 540,000 or so clones; more than 75% of them were counted only once. The ten largest clones add up to less than 0.015% of the sample. This same sample was also part of a study on human thymus T cells.

Sample: thymocytes. These TCRs come from a boy under two years old with a congenital heart defect. Donor details come from another sample of the same person, matched by shared clones.

The chain joins TRBV5-1 to TRBJ2-1; 9 positions agree with TRBD1. Germline CDR1 is SGHRS and CDR2 is YFSETQ. V lost 4 bases and J lost 4; bases outside the gene matches: 9. The CDR3 length is 16 residues. CDR3 nucleotides: TGCGCCAGCAGCGGAGGGGACAGGGTGGCTTACAATGAGCAGTTCTTC. It specifies CASSGGDRVAYNEQFF.

The chain uses TRBV4-3 and TRBJ2-1; 11 nucleotides match TRBD2. With 1 base clipped from V and 3 bases from J, the junction kept 17 bases outside the gene matches. The CDR3 is 21 residues long. Germline V gene lookup returns CDR1 LGHNA and CDR2 YSLEER. CDR3: CASSQVGGLAVKPPHYNEQFF. The DNA for the CDR3 is TGCGCCAGCAGCCAAGTGGGGGGACTAGCGGTGAAACCCCCCCACTACAATGAGCAGTTCTTC.

V and J are TRBV11-3 and TRBJ2-2, with D possibly TRBD2 on 6 matching bases. The CDR3 totals 20 residues. Deletions cut 4 bases from V and 0 bases from J, with 24 bases between. Germline lookup yields CDR1 SGHNT and CDR2 YENEEA. CDR3: CASSSYSGLPLPANTGELFF. Here the CDR3 DNA reads TGTGCCAGCAGCTCCTACTCCGGACTACCCCTCCCGGCGAACACCGGGGAGCTGTTTTTT.

The rearrangement uses TRBV19 and TRBJ1-1; the D gene is possibly TRBD1 (6 bases). V was clipped by 4 bases and J by 0 bases, with 21 bases between them. There are 18 residues in the CDR3. Germline V gene sequence: CDR1 LNHDA, CDR2 SQIVND (reference sequence). The CDR3 spells CASSSSHRDGVMNTEAFF. The CDR3, as DNA: TGTGCCAGTAGTAGTTCACACAGGGATGGGGTTATGAACACTGAAGCTTTCTTT. The variable domain in full, with the rest retrieved from reference TRBV19 and TRBJ1-1, is DGGITQSPKYLFRKEGQNVTLSCEQNLNHDAMYWYRQDPGQGLRLIYYSQIVNDFQKGDIAEGYSVSREKKESFPLTVTSAQKNPTAFYLCASSSSHRDGVMNTEAFFGQGTRLTVV.

CDR3 coding DNA: TGCAGCGTTGAAGATCAGAGGGGGACCCCCTACAATGAGCAGTTCTTC. It encodes CSVEDQRGTPYNEQFF. The chain employs TRBV29-1 and TRBJ2-1; perhaps TRBD1 as D (6 bases). Germline V gene lookup returns CDR1 SQVTM and CDR2 ANQGSEA. The V gene lost 0 bases and the J gene lost 2 bases, with 14 bases spanning the gap. CDR3 length equals 16 residues.

This clone was found a few times. V and J are TRBV4-3 and TRBJ2-7, with 10 bases identical to TRBD2. Germline trimming cut 0 bases from V and 2 bases from J; bases unmatched to any gene: 4. CDR1 is LGHNA, CDR2 YSLEER, per germline. The CDR3 is 16 residues long. CDR3: CASSQESGRDPYEQYF. CDR3 DNA sequence: TGCGCCAGCAGCCAAGAGAGCGGGAGGGACCCCTACGAGCAGTACTTC.

This chain uses TRBV18 with TRBJ1-1; D is uncertain. The germline V gene has CDR1 KGHSH and CDR2 LQKENI. The V end lost 3 bases, the J end lost 4 bases, and 15 bases lay between the germline ends. The CDR3 length is 15 residues. CDR3 region: CASSPPASPGTEAFF. The DNA for the CDR3 is TGTGCCAGCTCACCCCCCGCGTCCCCGGGCACTGAAGCTTTCTTT.

The chain carries TRBV18 and TRBJ1-5; D uncertain. CDR1 and CDR2 from the germline V gene are KGHSH and LQKENI. Trimming took off 4 bases at V and 11 bases at J, with 15 bases between the two ends. This CDR3 comprises 13 residues. The chain's CDR3 is CASSRGSLVTQHF. The CDR3 nucleotides read TGTGCCAGCTCACGCGGGTCTTTGGTGACCCAGCATTTT.